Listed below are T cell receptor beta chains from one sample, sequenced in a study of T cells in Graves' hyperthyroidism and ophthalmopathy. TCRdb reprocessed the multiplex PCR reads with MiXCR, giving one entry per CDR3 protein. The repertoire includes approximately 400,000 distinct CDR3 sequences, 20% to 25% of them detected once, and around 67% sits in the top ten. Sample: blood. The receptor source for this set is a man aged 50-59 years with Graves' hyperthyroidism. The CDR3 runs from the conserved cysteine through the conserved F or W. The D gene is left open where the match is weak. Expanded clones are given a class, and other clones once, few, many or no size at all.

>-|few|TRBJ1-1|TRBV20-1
TGCAGTGCTAGATCGGGCAGGGACGATTTGAACACTGAAGCTTTCTTT
CSARSGRDDLNTEAFF
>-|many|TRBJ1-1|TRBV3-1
TGTGCCAGCAGCCAAGGACACCTGAACACTGAAGCTTTCTTT
CASSQGHLNTEAFF
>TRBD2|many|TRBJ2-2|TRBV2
TGTGCCAGCAGTGTAGGGCTAGCGGGGAACACCGGGGAGCTGTTTTTT
CASSVGLAGNTGELFF
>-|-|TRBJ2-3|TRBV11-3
TGTGCCAGCAGCCCGGACCCCTCGGGGTCGCAGTATTTT
CASSPDPSGSQYF
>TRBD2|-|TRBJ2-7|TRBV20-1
TGCAGTGCTAGAGATCCCAAAGCGGGAGACTCCTACGAGCAGTACTTC
CSARDPKAGDSYEQYF
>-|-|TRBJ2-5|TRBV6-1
TGTGCCAGCAGGGACGGCCGGCAAGAGACCCAGTACTTC
CASRDGRQETQYF
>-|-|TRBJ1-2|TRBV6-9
TGTGCCAGCAGTTACGGGACGGAGTATGGCTACACCTTC
CASSYGTEYGYTF
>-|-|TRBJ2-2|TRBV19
TGTGCCAGTAGTATTTCAGGAAACACCGGGGAGCTGTTTTTT
CASSISGNTGELFF
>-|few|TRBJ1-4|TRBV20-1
TGCAGTGCTAGAGATAGAGTGGGCAGGGCTAATGAAAAACTGTTTTTT
CSARDRVGRANEKLFF
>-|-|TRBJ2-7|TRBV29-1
TGCAGCGTCTGGCGGGGCGGCGAGCAGTACTTC
CSVWRGGEQYF
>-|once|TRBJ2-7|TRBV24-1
TGTGCCACCAGTGATTTGGGGGGCGCCTACGAGCAGTACTTC
CATSDLGGAYEQYF
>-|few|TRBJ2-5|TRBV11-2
TGTGCCAGCAGCTTTATCGAGGACTTCCTAGTACGGGGAGAGACCCAGTACTTC
CASSFIEDFLVRGETQYF
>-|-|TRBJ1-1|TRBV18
TGTGCCAGCTCACCACAAGCGAACACTGAAGCTTTCTTT
CASSPQANTEAFF
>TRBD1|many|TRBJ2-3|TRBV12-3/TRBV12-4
TGTGCCAGCAGTTCCGGACAGGGGACGCAGTATTTT
CASSSGQGTQYF
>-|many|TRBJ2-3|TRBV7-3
TGTGCCAGCAGCTTAGACGGAAGGCCCACAGATACGCAGTATTTT
CASSLDGRPTDTQYF
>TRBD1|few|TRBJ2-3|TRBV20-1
TGCAGTGTTAGTCCCGGACAGGGGGCAACAGATACGCAGTATTTT
CSVSPGQGATDTQYF
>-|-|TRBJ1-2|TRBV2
TGTGCCAGCAGGTACAGGGAAACTTCTACTAACTATGGCTACACCTTC
CASRYRETSTNYGYTF
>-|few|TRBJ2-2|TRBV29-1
TGCAGCGTTGGTCTAGGGGGAGAGAACACCGGGGAGCTGTTTTTT
CSVGLGGENTGELFF
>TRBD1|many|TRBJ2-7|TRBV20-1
TGCAGTGCTGTAAGGGACAGAAATTACGAGCAGTACTTC
CSAVRDRNYEQYF
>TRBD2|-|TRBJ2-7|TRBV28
TGTGCCAGCAGTCCCTCGGGACTAGCGGCTCCCGAGCAGTACTTC
CASSPSGLAAPEQYF
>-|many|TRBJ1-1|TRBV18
TGTGCCAGCTCAGATTCCCAAATGAACACTGAAGCTTTCTTT
CASSDSQMNTEAFF
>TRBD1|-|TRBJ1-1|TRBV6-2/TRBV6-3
TGTGCCAGCAGCGATCCTGGACAGGGACACACTGAAGCTTTCTTT
CASSDPGQGHTEAFF
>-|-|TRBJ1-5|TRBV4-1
TGCGCCAGCAGCCAAGCTGCCGGCCAGGGAGAGGCTAGCAATCAGCCCCAGCATTTT
CASSQAAGQGEASNQPQHF
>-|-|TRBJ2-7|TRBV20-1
TGCAGTGCTAGAGATGTCGCCGGGAGTCCGTACGAGCAGTACTTC
CSARDVAGSPYEQYF
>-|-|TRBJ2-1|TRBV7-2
TGTGCCAGCAGTGTCCACCAGGAGCAGTTCTTC
CASSVHQEQFF
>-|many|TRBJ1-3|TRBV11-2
TGTGCCAGCAGCCCGTCGCAGGGCCACTCTGGAAACACCATATATTTT
CASSPSQGHSGNTIYF
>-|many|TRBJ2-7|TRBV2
TGTGCCAGCAGTTTCGACTGGAACCCGATTTACGAGCAGTACTTC
CASSFDWNPIYEQYF
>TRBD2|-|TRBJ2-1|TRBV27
TGTGCCAGCAGTTTATTGGGGACTAGCAATGAGCAGTTCTTC
CASSLLGTSNEQFF
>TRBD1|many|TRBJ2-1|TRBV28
TGTGCCAGCAGTGGGGACAGAAGTTCGAGTTATGAGCAGTTCTTC
CASSGDRSSSYEQFF